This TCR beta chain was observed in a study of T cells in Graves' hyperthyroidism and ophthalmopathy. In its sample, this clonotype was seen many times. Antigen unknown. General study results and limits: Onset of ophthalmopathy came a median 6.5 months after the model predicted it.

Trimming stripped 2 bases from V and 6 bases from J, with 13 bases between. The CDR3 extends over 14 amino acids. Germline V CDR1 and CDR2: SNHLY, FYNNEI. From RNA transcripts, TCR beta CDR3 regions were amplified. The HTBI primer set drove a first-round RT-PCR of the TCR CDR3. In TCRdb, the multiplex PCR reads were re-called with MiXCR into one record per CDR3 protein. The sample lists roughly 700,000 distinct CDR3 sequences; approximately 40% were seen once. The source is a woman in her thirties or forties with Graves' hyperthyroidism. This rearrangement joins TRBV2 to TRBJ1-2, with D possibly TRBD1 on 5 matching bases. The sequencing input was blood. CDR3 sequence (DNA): TGTGCCAGCAGTGAAAGGCCACAGGTCCATGGCTACACCTTC. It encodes CASSERPQVHGYTF.